The present TCR beta chain was sequenced within a study of blood T cell repertoires in COVID-19. Profiling relied on immunoSEQ multiplex PCR, and the TCRdb table lists in-frame clones only, not all of them. This sample yields 35,000 to 50,000 clones, of which approximately 70% are seen a single time; around 60% belongs to the top ten. Germline CDR1 SQVTM, CDR2 ANQGSEA. Losses at the gene ends were 1 base for V and 0 bases for J; bases not matched to a gene: 2. The CDR3 contains 16 residues. The origin of this receptor is a man older than 75 with acute or convalescent COVID-19. Sequencing was carried out using peripheral blood. This sequence joins TRBV29-1 and TRBJ2-1; 11 nucleotides match TRBD2. Written as DNA, the CDR3 is TGCAGCGTTGAAGGACTAGCGGGAAGCTCCTACAATGAGCAGTTCTTC. Its translation: CSVEGLAGSSYNEQFF.